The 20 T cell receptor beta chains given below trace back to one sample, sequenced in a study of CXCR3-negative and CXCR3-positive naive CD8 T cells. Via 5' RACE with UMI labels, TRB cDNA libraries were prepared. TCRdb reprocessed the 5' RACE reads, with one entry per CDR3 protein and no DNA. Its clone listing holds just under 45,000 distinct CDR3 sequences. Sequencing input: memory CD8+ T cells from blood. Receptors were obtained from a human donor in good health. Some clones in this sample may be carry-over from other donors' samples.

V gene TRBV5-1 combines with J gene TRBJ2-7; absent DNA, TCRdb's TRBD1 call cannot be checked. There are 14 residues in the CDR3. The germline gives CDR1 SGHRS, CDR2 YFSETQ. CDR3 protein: CASSLRGGTREQYF.

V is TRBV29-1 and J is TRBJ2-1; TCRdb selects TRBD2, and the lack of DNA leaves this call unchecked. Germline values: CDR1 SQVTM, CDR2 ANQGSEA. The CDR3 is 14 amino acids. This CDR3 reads CSLPSPDGLNEQFF.

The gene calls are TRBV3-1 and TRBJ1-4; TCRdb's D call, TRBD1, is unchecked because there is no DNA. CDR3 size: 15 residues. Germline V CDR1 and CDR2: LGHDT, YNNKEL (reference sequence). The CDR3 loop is CASSQAGTGSEKLFF.

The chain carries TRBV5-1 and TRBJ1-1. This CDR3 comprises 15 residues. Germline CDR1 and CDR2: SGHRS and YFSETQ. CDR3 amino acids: CASSPHGYGDTEAFF.

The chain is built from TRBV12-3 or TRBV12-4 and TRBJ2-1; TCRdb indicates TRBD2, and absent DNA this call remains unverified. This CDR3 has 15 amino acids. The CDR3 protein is CASRVTGGDNNEQFF.

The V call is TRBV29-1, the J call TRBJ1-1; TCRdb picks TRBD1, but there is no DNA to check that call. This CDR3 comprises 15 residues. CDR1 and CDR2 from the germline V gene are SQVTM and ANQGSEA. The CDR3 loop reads CSVETPRGINTEAFF.

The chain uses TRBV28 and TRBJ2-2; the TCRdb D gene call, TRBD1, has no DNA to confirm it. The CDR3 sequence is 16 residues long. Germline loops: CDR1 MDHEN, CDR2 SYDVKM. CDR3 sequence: CASTPDRGENTGELFF. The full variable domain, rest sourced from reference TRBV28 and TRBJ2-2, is DVKVTQSSRYLVKRTGEKVFLECVQDMDHENMFWYRQDPGLGLRLIYFSYDVKMKEKGDIPEGYSVSREKKERFSLILESASTNQTSMYLCASTPDRGENTGELFFGEGSRLTVL.

CDR3 protein: CASSRLGLAGSYNEQFF. The V and J genes are TRBV4-2 and TRBJ2-1; the TCRdb call, TRBD2, lacks DNA for checking. Germline CDR1 is LGHNA and CDR2 is YNFKEQ. CDR3 size: 17 residues.

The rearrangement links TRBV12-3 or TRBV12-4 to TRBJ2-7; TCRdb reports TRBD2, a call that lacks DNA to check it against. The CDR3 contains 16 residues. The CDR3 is CASSSSGTSGTYEQYF.

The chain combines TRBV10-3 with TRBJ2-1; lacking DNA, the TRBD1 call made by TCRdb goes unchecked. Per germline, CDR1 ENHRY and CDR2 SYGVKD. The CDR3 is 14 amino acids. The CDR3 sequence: CAIRTGFVQNEQFF.

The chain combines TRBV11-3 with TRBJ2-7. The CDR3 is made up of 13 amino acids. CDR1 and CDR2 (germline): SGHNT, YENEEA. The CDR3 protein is CASSLEVEYEQYF.

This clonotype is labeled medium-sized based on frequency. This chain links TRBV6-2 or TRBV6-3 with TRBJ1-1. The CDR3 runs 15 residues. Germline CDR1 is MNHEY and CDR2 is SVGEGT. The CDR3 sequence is CASEYQGGSNTEAFF.

CDR3 amino acids: CASSQLLGTDTQYF. This chain joins TRBV3-1 and TRBJ2-3. This CDR3 spans 14 amino acids. CDR1 LGHDT and CDR2 YNNKEL come from the germline V gene (reference sequence).

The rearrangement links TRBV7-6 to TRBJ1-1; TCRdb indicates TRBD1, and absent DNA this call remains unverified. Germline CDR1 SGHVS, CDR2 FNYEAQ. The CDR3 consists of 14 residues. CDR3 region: CASSLRQGRTEAFF.

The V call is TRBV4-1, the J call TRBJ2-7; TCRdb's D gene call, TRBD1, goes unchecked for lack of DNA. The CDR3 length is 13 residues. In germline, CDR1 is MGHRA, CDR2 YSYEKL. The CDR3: CASSPFGGYEQYF.

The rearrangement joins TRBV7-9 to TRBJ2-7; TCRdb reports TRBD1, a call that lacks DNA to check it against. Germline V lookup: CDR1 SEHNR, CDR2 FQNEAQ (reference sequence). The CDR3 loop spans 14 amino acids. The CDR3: CASISGKGFHEQYF. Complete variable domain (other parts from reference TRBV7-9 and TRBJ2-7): DTGVSQNPRHKITKRGQNVTFRCDPISEHNRLYWYRQTLGQGPEFLTYFQNEAQLEKSRLLSDRFSAERPKGSFSTLEIQRTEQGDSAMYLCASISGKGFHEQYFGPGTRLTVT.

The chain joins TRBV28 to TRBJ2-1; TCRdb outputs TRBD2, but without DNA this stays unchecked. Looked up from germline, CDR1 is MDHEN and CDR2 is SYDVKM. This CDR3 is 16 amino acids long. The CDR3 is CASSLWTSGGQDEQFF.

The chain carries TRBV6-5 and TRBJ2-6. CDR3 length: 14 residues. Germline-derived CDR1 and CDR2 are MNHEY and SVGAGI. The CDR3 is CASKELLGANVLTF.

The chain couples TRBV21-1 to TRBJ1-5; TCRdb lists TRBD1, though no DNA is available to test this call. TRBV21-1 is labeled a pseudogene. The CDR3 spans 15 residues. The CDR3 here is CASSTPGHRDQPQHF.

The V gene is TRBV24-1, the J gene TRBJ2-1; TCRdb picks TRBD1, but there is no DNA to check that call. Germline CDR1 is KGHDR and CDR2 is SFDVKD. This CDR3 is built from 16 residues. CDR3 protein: CATATHEGTSYNEQFF.